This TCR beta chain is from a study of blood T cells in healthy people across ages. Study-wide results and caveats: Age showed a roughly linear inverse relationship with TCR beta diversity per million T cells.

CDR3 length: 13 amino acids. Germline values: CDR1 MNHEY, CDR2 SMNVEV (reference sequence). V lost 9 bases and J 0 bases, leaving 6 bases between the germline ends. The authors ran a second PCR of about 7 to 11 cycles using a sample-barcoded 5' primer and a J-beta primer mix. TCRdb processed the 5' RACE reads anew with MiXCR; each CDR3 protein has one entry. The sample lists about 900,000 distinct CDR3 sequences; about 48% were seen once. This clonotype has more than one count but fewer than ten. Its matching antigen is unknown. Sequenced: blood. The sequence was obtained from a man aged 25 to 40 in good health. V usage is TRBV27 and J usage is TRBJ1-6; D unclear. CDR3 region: CASQSSYNSPLHF. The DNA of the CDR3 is TGTGCCAGTCAGAGCTCCTATAATTCACCCCTCCACTTT.